This entry describes one T cell receptor (beta chain). TCRdb fed the 5' RACE reads into MiXCR, producing one record per CDR3 protein. Of 400,000 to 650,000 distinct CDR3 sequences listed, 21% were seen once; the top ten hold about 17%. Germline V lookup: CDR1 LGHNA, CDR2 YSLEER. CDR3 size: 19 residues. The germline V and J ends were trimmed by 0 bases and 0 bases, with 18 bases remaining between them. The data originate from a study of T cells after yellow fever vaccination. Sequencing was performed on PBMCs, taken approximately 20 days after the first yellow fever vaccination. The clonotype comes from a man aged 18 to 30 who received the YFV17D yellow fever vaccine. The chain employs TRBV4-3 and TRBJ2-1; D is ambiguous. CDR3 protein: CASSQDTQSPLPSYNEQFF. The CDR3 DNA reads TGCGCCAGCAGCCAAGATACCCAATCCCCACTACCCTCCTACAATGAGCAGTTCTTC.